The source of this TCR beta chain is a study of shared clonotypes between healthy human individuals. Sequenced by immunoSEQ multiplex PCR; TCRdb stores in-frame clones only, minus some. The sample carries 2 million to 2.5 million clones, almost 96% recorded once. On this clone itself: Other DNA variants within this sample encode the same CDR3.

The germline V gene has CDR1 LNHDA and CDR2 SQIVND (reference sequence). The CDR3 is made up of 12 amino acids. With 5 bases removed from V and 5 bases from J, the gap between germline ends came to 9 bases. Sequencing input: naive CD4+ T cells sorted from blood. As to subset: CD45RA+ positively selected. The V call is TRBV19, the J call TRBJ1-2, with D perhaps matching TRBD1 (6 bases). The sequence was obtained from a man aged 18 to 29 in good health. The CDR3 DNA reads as TGTGCCAGTAGTCAACAGGGATATGGCTACACCTTC. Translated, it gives CASSQQGYGYTF.